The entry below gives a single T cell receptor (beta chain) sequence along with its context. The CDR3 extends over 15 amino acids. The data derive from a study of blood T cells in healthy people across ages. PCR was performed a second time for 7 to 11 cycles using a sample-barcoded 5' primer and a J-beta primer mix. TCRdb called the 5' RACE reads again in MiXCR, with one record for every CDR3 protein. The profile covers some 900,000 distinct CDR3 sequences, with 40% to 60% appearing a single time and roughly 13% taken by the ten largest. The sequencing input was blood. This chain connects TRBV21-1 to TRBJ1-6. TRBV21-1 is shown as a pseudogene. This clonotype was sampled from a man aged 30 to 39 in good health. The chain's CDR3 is CASSNQGLLNSPLHF. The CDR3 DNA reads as TGTGCCAGCAGCAACCAGGGACTTCTAAATTCACCCCTCCACTTT.